These 4 T cell receptor beta chains originate from one sample sequenced in a study of blood T cell repertoires in COVID-19 (TCRdb year 2020). Preparation of the library involved the immunoSEQ multiplex PCR assay. This is the immuneACCESS table as TCRdb keeps it, with only in-frame sequences that have V and J called. A part of the clones is gone; compared with another copy, unresolved V genes explain less than half, and the rest is unexplained. Recorded for this sample are about 360,000 clones; more than 75% of them occurred a single time. Approximately 1.3% of the sample goes to the ten largest clones. Sequenced input: PBMCs or T cells enriched from blood (not recorded which). Receptors originate from a man aged 25 to 40 who had recovered from COVID-19.

The gene calls are TRBV5-1 and TRBJ1-2; TRBD1 matches 7 bases. J was trimmed by 7 bases and V by 4 bases; bases with no gene match: 7. The CDR3 has 13 amino acids. Per germline, CDR1 SGHRS and CDR2 YFSETQ. As DNA, the CDR3 is TGCGCCAGCAGCCGGGGGACAGATAGTGGCTACACCTTC. It specifies CASSRGTDSGYTF.

The chain has TRBV5-6 and TRBJ2-6; 9 bases are a match to TRBD1. With V trimmed by 4 bases and J by 3 bases, 8 bases remained unmatched. This CDR3 comprises 17 residues. The germline gives CDR1 SGHDT, CDR2 YYEEEE. In nucleotides, the CDR3 is TGTGCCAGCAGCACGAGGGACAGGGAAATTGGGGCCAACGTCCTGACTTTC. Translation gives CASSTRDREIGANVLTF.

The J gene is TRBJ2-5, the V gene TRBV6-1; TRBD1 agrees at 10 bases. Trimming at V came to 1 base and at J to 5 bases, leaving 4 bases not matched to a gene. The CDR3 is 15 residues long. Germline assignment: CDR1 MNHNS and CDR2 SASEGT. The CDR3 DNA follows: TGTGCCAGCAGTGAAGGGACAGGGGGGCTTGAGACCCAGTACTTC. It encodes CASSEGTGGLETQYF.

This clone occurred a few times. The rearrangement links TRBV10-2 to TRBJ1-2; D is perhaps TRBD1 (5 bases). The germline V gene encodes CDR1 WSHSY and CDR2 SAAADI. Between the trimmed V and J ends, which lost 0 bases and 2 bases, there was a span of 10 bases. This CDR3 contains 15 residues. The CDR3 reads CASSESWGGNYGYTF. In DNA form, the CDR3 reads TGCGCCAGCAGTGAGTCGTGGGGGGGAAACTATGGCTACACCTTC.